These 24 T cell receptor beta chains came from one sample sequenced in a study of tumor-infiltrating lymphocytes in primary liver carcinoma. The source material, 20-30 mg of unsorted bulk tissue, was used to co-extract RNA and DNA. The authors made TCR beta cDNA from roughly 480 ng total RNA with a constant-region primer. Slightly modified ARM-PCR with three nested multiplex PCR rounds yielded TCR beta libraries. The two initial PCR rounds, around 11 cycles each, used TRBV1-TRBV30 forward and C-beta reverse primers. Via MiXCR, TCRdb re-called the multiplex PCR reads, giving one row per CDR3 protein. The table has 85,000 to 100,000 distinct CDR3 sequences, around 70% seen once. The sample consisted of tumor-adjacent normal liver tissue. These receptors were collected from a middle-aged man with primary liver carcinoma and hepatitis B virus infection.

The table lists this clonotype with many counts. CDR3 loop: CASSDSDIQPYEQYF. CDR3 nucleotide sequence: TGCGCCAGCAGCGACTCGGACATTCAACCCTACGAGCAGTACTTC. The genes are TRBV4-1 and TRBJ2-7; tentative D call: TRBD1 (5 bases). The V and J ends lost 5 bases and 2 bases respectively, with 16 bases between them. The V gene's germline CDR1 is MGHRA and CDR2 YSYEKL. This CDR3 is 15 amino acids long.

With respect to this clonotype: Because the CDR3 is missing its conserved closing phenylalanine or tryptophan, this is likely a read error. V is TRBV29-1 and J is TRBJ2-1, with TRBD1 identical over 9 bases. In germline, CDR1 is SQVTM, CDR2 ANQGSEA. The CDR3 consists of 15 residues. The DNA of the CDR3 is TGCAGTGTTGGTTTTACAGGGGGCATATACAATGAGCAGTTCCTC. Translation: CSVGFTGGIYNEQFL.

In regard to this clonotype: A read error may produce the germline difference seen at one junction end. The V call is TRBV11-1, the J call TRBJ2-5; tentatively, D is TRBD1 or TRBD2 (5 bases each). The CDR3 contains 14 residues. Looked up from germline, CDR1 is SGHAT and CDR2 is FQDESV (reference sequence). Written as DNA, the CDR3 is TGTGCCAGCAGCTTAAAAGGGACCCAAGAGACCCAATACTTC. This sequence encodes CASSLKGTQETQYF.

With regard to this clonotype: Because the CDR3 is missing its conserved closing phenylalanine or tryptophan, this is likely a read error. The chain joins TRBV2 to TRBJ2-3; no clear D gene. The CDR3 totals 11 residues. Trimming pared 6 bases from V and 2 bases from J, leaving 3 bases between. The germline V gene encodes CDR1 SNHLY and CDR2 FYNNEI. The CDR3 nucleotides read TGTGCCAGCAGATTCACAGATACGCAGTATCTT. Translation: CASRFTDTQYL.

In the case of this clonotype: The junction does not match germline at one end; this may be a read error. The chain uses TRBV11-2 and TRBJ2-2; 13 bases line up with TRBD2. The germline gives CDR1 SGHAT, CDR2 FQNNGV. This CDR3 contains 16 residues. CDR3 coding DNA: TGTGTCAGCAACCTACGGACTAGCGGGAGCGGCGGGGAGCTGTTTTTT. Its protein is CVSNLRTSGSGGELFF.

J is TRBJ1-1 and V is TRBV11-3, with D unresolved. Trimming removed 0 bases at V and 1 base at J, with 3 bases between. CDR1 is SGHNT and CDR2 is YENEEA in the germline V gene. The CDR3 contains 13 residues. CDR3 residues: CASSLDRNTEAFF. The CDR3 DNA reads as TGTGCCAGCAGCTTAGACAGGAACACTGAAGCTTTCTTT.

This clonotype was seen a single time. Without the conserved terminal phenylalanine or tryptophan, this CDR3 likely stems from a read error. The chain joins TRBV29-1 to TRBJ1-3, with D possibly being TRBD1 (6 bases). The CDR3 has 14 amino acids. Trimming removed 5 bases from V and 0 bases from J, with 11 bases in between. CDR1 SQVTM and CDR2 ANQGSEA come from the germline V gene. The CDR3 region has the DNA TGCAGCGTTAGGGGGGGGGACTCTGGAAACACCATATATTCT. It encodes CSVRGGDSGNTIYS.

This sequence joins TRBV29-1 and TRBJ2-7; D not certain. There are 15 residues in the CDR3. The germline CDR1 and CDR2 sequences are SQVTM and ANQGSEA. V dropped 0 bases and J dropped 8 bases, with 20 bases sitting between them. CDR3 DNA sequence: TGCAGCGTTGAAGAACCCGGCAGGCTGACCTATAAGCAGTACTTC. Translating it yields CSVEEPGRLTYKQYF.

At least ten counts were recorded for this clonotype. The V gene is TRBV7-8, the J gene TRBJ2-2, with 11 nucleotides matching TRBD2. V gave up 5 bases and J gave up 0 bases; unmatched junction bases: 2. CDR1 is SGHVS and CDR2 is FQNEAQ in the germline V gene. CDR3 length equals 16 residues. The CDR3 DNA is TGTGCCAGCAGCCCGGGACTAGCGGCGAACACCGGGGAGCTGTTTTTT. It encodes CASSPGLAANTGELFF.

With regard to this clonotype: Just one base apart from a much larger clone, this may be a read error. It is likely a read error, because the conserved phenylalanine at the end of the CDR3 is missing. J is TRBJ2-1 and V is TRBV7-8; D call uncertain. The CDR3 has 14 residues. V was pared by 2 bases and J by 3 bases, with 8 bases between. The germline V gene encodes CDR1 SGHVS and CDR2 FQNEAQ. Here the CDR3 reads CASSLTTLYNEQFL. In nucleotides, the CDR3 is TGTGCCAGCAGCTTAACCACACTCTACAATGAGCAGTTCTTA.

With regard to this clonotype: A read error may explain this, as a much larger clone is one base away. The chain couples TRBV7-3 to TRBJ1-1; no reliable D call. Germline assignment: CDR1 SGHTA and CDR2 FQGTGA. The CDR3 runs 15 residues. The DNA of the CDR3 is TGTGCCAGCAGCTCCCCTTGGGGAAGAAGGACTGAAACTTTCTTT. Translated: CASSSPWGRRTETFF.

Regarding this clonotype: An end of the junction differs from the germline gene, which may be a read error. The chain couples TRBV11-1 to TRBJ2-1, with 14 positions matching TRBD2. The germline gives CDR1 SGHAT, CDR2 FQDESV (reference sequence). The CDR3 loop spans 17 amino acids. The CDR3 loop reads CASNLGLAGEVDSEQSF. DNA for the CDR3: TGTGCCAGCAACCTGGGACTAGCGGGAGAAGTTGACAGTGAGCAGTCCTTC.

This chain uses TRBV29-1 with TRBJ2-7; D could derive from TRBD1 or TRBD2 (5 bases each). CDR1 and CDR2 (germline): SQVTM, ANQGSEA. V was pared by 3 bases and J by 2 bases, with 11 bases between. The CDR3 is 13 residues long. The CDR3, as DNA: TGCAGCGTTGAGGGGGACGGCCCCTACGAGCAGTACTTC. This gives the protein CSVEGDGPYEQYF.

Details on this clonotype: A read error is likely, as this CDR3 ends without the conserved phenylalanine or tryptophan. The chain combines TRBV11-2 with TRBJ2-5, with D tentatively TRBD1 (5 bases). The CDR3 has 17 amino acids. The germline V gene has CDR1 SGHAT and CDR2 FQNNGV. CDR3 sequence (DNA): TGTGACAGCAGCTTAGTCAGTAGGGGCAGTCGGCAAGAGACCCAGTACTCC. As protein: CDSSLVSRGSRQETQYS.

Of note for this clonotype: Sequence at one end of the junction differs from germline and may be a read error. The V gene is TRBV7-8, the J gene TRBJ2-1; 7 bases map to TRBD2. The CDR3 length is 12 residues. Germline loops: CDR1 SGHVS, CDR2 FQNEAQ. Here the CDR3 DNA reads TGTGCCAGCGGCTTAGGGAGGGGTGAGCAGTTCTTC. This gives the protein CASGLGRGEQFF.

In the case of this clonotype: One junction end does not reproduce the germline sequence, and a read error may be involved. This chain uses TRBV4-1 with TRBJ1-5; D perhaps matches TRBD1 (5 bases). This CDR3 is built from 15 residues. Per germline, CDR1 MGHRA and CDR2 YSYEKL. The chain's CDR3 is CASSQWGLINQPRHF. For the CDR3, the DNA is TGCGCCAGCAGCCAATGGGGGTTGATTAATCAGCCCCGGCATTTT.

On this clonotype: A much larger clone is a single base away; this may be a read error. This chain uses TRBV10-2 with TRBJ1-2, with unresolved D. CDR1 is WSHSY, CDR2 SAAADI, per germline. The CDR3 contains 15 residues. CDR3 protein: CVSSELRVSNYGYTF. Here the CDR3 DNA reads TGCGTCAGCAGTGAGCTTCGGGTCTCAAACTATGGCTACACCTTC.

A few counts support this clonotype. The chain combines TRBV9 with TRBJ2-3; 9 nucleotides match TRBD1. Germline V gene data show CDR1 as SGDLS and CDR2 as YYNGEE. J gave up 4 bases and V 4 bases, and 10 bases lay outside the gene matches. CDR3 length equals 16 residues. For the CDR3, the DNA is TGTGCCAGCAGCTTGGGATGGACAGGGGCCGCAGATACGCAGTATTTT. Translated: CASSLGWTGAADTQYF.

To note about this clonotype: The germline gene is not matched at one end of the junction; a read error may be the cause. V is TRBV12-3 or TRBV12-4 and J is TRBJ2-7; the D gene is possibly TRBD1 (5 bases). This CDR3 is built from 14 residues. The CDR3 DNA reads TGTGTCAGCACCTCGACAGAGTCAGGGTTCGAGCAGTACTTC. As protein: CVSTSTESGFEQYF.

Judged by abundance, this clonotype is medium-sized. This chain joins TRBV11-1 and TRBJ2-3; tentatively, D is TRBD2 (6 bases). The V and J ends lost 5 bases and 4 bases respectively, with 16 bases between them. The length of the CDR3 is 15 residues. Germline V gene sequence: CDR1 SGHAT, CDR2 FQDESV (reference sequence). This CDR3 reads CASSRPAGPPDTQYF. CDR3 DNA: TGTGCCAGCAGCCGGCCTGCGGGGCCTCCAGATACGCAGTATTTT.

Concerning this clonotype: A read error may account for a junction end that differs from germline. The chain has TRBV12-3 or TRBV12-4 and TRBJ1-2; D is ambiguous. The CDR3 covers 16 residues. Here the CDR3 DNA reads TGTGTCAGCAGTTTTTTCATTGGACCCGAATTCTATGGCTACAGCTTC. Protein sequence: CVSSFFIGPEFYGYSF.

This clonotype was seen only once. The junction and the germline gene differ at one end; a read error may be behind it. V usage is TRBV29-1 and J usage is TRBJ1-1; the D gene is possibly TRBD1 (5 bases). This CDR3 comprises 14 residues. CDR1 SQVTM and CDR2 ANQGSEA come from the germline V gene. In DNA form, the CDR3 reads TGCAGCATTGAAGGCGGTGGGGGTGGTACTGAAGCTTTCTTT. It codes for CSIEGGGGGTEAFF.

This clonotype was counted many times. This sequence joins TRBV11-2 and TRBJ2-7, with D perhaps given as TRBD1 or TRBD2 (5 bases each). This CDR3 is built from 16 residues. From germline, CDR1 is SGHAT and CDR2 FQNNGV. V dropped 4 bases and J dropped 3 bases, with 19 bases sitting between them. This CDR3 is CASSSGTQGFIYEQYF. DNA for the CDR3: TGTGCCAGCAGCTCGGGGACCCAAGGATTTATCTACGAGCAGTACTTC.

About this clonotype itself: Without the conserved terminal phenylalanine or tryptophan, this CDR3 likely stems from a read error. V and J are TRBV25-1 and TRBJ2-7; D gene unclear. The CDR3 covers 13 residues. V was shortened by 6 bases and J by 3 bases, with 12 bases between the two germline ends. Germline V lookup: CDR1 MGHDK, CDR2 SYGVNS. The CDR3 spells CASSRWSIYEQYL. In DNA, the CDR3 is TGTGCCAGCAGCAGATGGAGCATCTACGAGCAGTACCTC.